This TCR beta chain was profiled in a study of T cells in Graves' hyperthyroidism and ophthalmopathy. The CDR3 length is 16 residues. Trimming stripped 0 bases from V and 0 bases from J, with 10 bases between. Germline-derived CDR1 and CDR2 are SGHDT and YYEEEE. Amplification of TCR beta CDR3 regions was performed using RNA transcripts as template. HTBI primers were the set used in a first-round RT-PCR of the TCR CDR3. TCRdb re-called the multiplex PCR reads with MiXCR, one entry per CDR3 protein. The sample holds roughly 380,000 distinct CDR3 sequences, roughly 12% seen once. This TCR was recovered from a man younger than 40 with Graves' hyperthyroidism that later progressed to Graves' ophthalmopathy. The chain couples TRBV5-6 to TRBJ1-5; possible D gene TRBD1, 5 bases. Sequenced input: blood. CDR3 sequence: CASSLAGAPSNQPQHF. CDR3 DNA: TGTGCCAGCAGCTTGGCCGGGGCCCCTAGCAATCAGCCCCAGCATTTT.